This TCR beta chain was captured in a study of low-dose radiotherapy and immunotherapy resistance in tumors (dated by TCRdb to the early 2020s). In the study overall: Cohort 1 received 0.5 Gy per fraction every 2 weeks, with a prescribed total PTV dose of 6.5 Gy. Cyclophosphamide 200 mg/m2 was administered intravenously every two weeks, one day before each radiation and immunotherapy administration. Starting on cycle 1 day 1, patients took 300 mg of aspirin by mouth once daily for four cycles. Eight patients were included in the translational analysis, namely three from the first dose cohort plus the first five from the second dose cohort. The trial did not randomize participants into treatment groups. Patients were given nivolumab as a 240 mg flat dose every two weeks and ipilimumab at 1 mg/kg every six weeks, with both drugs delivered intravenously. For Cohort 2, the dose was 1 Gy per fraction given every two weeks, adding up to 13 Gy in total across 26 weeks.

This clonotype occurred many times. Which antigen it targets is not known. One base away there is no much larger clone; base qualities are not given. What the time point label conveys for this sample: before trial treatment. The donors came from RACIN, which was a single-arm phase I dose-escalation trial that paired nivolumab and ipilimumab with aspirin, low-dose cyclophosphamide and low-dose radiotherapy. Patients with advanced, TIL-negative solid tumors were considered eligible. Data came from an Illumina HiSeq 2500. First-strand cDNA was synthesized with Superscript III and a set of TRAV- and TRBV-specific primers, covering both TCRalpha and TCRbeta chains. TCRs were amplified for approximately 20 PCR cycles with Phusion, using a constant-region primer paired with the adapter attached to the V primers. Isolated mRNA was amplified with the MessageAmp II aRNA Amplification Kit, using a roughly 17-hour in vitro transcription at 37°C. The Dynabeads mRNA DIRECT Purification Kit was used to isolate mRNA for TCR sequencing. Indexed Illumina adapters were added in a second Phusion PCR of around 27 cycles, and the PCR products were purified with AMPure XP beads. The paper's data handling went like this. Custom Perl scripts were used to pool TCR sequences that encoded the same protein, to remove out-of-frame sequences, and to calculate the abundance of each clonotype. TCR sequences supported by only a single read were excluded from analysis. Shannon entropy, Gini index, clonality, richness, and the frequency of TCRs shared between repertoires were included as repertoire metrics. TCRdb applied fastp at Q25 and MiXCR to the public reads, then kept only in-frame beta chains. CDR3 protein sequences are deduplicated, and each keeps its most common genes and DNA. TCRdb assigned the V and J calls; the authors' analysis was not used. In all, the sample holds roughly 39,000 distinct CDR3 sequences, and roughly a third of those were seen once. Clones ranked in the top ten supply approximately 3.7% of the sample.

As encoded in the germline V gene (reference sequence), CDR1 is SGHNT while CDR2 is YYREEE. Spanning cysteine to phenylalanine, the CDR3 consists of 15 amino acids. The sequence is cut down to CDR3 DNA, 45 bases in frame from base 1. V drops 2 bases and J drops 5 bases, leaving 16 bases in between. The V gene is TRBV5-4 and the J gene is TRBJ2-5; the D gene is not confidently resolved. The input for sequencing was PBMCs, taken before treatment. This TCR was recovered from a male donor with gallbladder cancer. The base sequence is TGTGCCAGCAGCTTTGACCCCCTCGGTGATGAGACCCAGTACTTC. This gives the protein CASSFDPLGDETQYF. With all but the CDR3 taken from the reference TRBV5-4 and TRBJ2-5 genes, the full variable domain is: ETGVTQSPTHLIKTRGQQVTLRCSSQSGHNTVSWYQQALGQGPQFIFQYYREEENGRGNFPPRFSGLQFPNYSSELNVNALELDDSALYLCASSFDPLGDETQYFGPGTRLLVL.